One and the same sample provided the 17 T cell receptor beta chains below, sequenced in a study of T-cell memory formation after mild COVID-19. One entry per CDR3 protein results from TCRdb running MiXCR on the 5' RACE reads. This sample carries about 320,000 distinct CDR3 sequences, approximately 15% of them seen once, and the ten largest clones take roughly a fifth. The material sequenced was PBMCs or a T cell subset sorted from them (not recorded which). The source is a man between 18 and 35 years old who had mild COVID-19 (a few samples of this study predate the infection). Cell type and time point are not known.

As DNA, the CDR3 is TGCGCCAGCAGCTCAACCAGCGGGGGGGCCCGTTACGAGCAGTACTTC. It translates to CASSSTSGGARYEQYF. V is TRBV5-1 and J is TRBJ2-7; 10 nucleotides line up with TRBD2. This CDR3 has 16 residues. Per germline, CDR1 SGHRS and CDR2 YFSETQ. V shed 3 bases, J shed 4 bases, and the junction held 10 bases outside the gene matches.

This clonotype has at least ten counts. The chain joins TRBV5-1 to TRBJ2-7, with 10 bases matching TRBD1. V lost 3 bases to trimming and J lost 8 bases; unmatched junction nucleotides: 11. Germline loops: CDR1 SGHRS, CDR2 YFSETQ. CDR3 size: 15 residues. CDR3 DNA: TGCGCCAGCAGCTCGCAAGGACAGGGGGTTGAACAGCAGTACTTC. Protein: CASSSQGQGVEQQYF.

The chain recombines TRBV20-1 with TRBJ1-1; TRBD1 matches at 10 bases. Per the germline V gene, CDR1 is DFQATT and CDR2 is SNEGSKA (reference sequence). The CDR3 totals 15 residues. The CDR3 spells CRATRPGTGVAEAFF. DNA for the CDR3: TGCAGGGCCACTCGGCCCGGGACAGGGGTCGCTGAAGCTTTCTTT.

CDR3 bases: TGTGCCAGCAGCTTGGCAGGTCCCCCAAGCCAGCCCCAGCATTTT. The encoded protein is CASSLAGPPSQPQHF. The genes are TRBV7-6 and TRBJ1-5; no reliable D call. Trimming removed 3 bases from V and 7 bases from J, with 16 bases in between. The CDR3 covers 15 residues. From germline, CDR1 is SGHVS and CDR2 FNYEAQ.

In nucleotides, the CDR3 is TGTGCCAGCAGCTTTAATAAGGGAGGGGAGCTGTTTTTT. Its translation: CASSFNKGGELFF. V usage is TRBV5-4 and J usage is TRBJ2-2; D is unresolved. This CDR3 has 13 residues. Per germline, CDR1 SGHNT and CDR2 YYREEE (reference sequence). Trimming took off 2 bases at V and 8 bases at J, with 10 bases between the two ends.

V and J are TRBV4-3 and TRBJ2-7; 10 positions agree with TRBD1. Trimming at V came to 1 base and at J to 4 bases, leaving 4 bases not matched to a gene. CDR1 is LGHNA and CDR2 is YSLEER in the germline V gene. This CDR3 comprises 15 residues. The CDR3: CASSQGAGQGYEQYF. As DNA, the CDR3 is TGCGCCAGCAGCCAAGGGGCGGGACAGGGGTACGAGCAGTACTTC.

This clonotype has just a few counts. Here the CDR3 reads CASSLDGPYGYTF. CDR3 DNA: TGCGCCAGCAGCTTGGACGGCCCCTATGGCTACACCTTC. This chain links TRBV5-1 with TRBJ1-2; no reliable D call. V was clipped by 0 bases and J by 4 bases, with 7 bases between them. The V gene's germline CDR1 is SGHRS and CDR2 YFSETQ. The CDR3 runs 13 residues. Supplemented by reference TRBV5-1 and TRBJ1-2, the full variable domain reads KAGVTQTPRYLIKTRGQQVTLSCSPISGHRSVSWYQQTPGQGLQFLFEYFSETQRNKGNFPGRFSGRQFSNSRSEMNVSTLELGDSALYLCASSLDGPYGYTFGSGTRLTVV.

This clonotype has more than one count but fewer than ten. The V and J genes are TRBV20-1 and TRBJ1-4; D gene unclear. Germline V gene lookup returns CDR1 DFQATT and CDR2 SNEGSKA (reference sequence). This CDR3 contains 16 residues. The V gene lost 0 bases and the J gene lost 6 bases, with 17 bases spanning the gap. The CDR3 nucleotides are TGCAGTGCTAGAGATCAAAAGGGAGGGAAGGATGAAAAACTGTTTTTT. It is translated as CSARDQKGGKDEKLFF.

This clonotype was counted many times. The V gene is TRBV20-1, the J gene TRBJ2-7, with D possibly TRBD1 on 5 matching bases. Germline V gene lookup returns CDR1 DFQATT and CDR2 SNEGSKA (reference sequence). The V and J ends lost 0 bases and 4 bases respectively, with 13 bases between them. The CDR3 loop spans 14 amino acids. CDR3 DNA: TGCAGTGCTAGAGACGACAGTAACACTTACGAGCAGTACGTC. This codes for CSARDDSNTYEQYV.

V gene TRBV5-1 combines with J gene TRBJ2-7; a possible D gene is TRBD1 (5 bases). The length of the CDR3 is 13 residues. Germline V gives CDR1 SGHRS, CDR2 YFSETQ. Trimming stripped 4 bases from V and 5 bases from J, with 13 bases between. The CDR3, as DNA: TGCGCCAGCAGCGTTTCAGGGTACCACGAGCAGTACTTC. As protein: CASSVSGYHEQYF.

This clonotype has more than one count but fewer than ten. This chain uses TRBV5-6 with TRBJ2-3; 9 bases are a match to TRBD1. V dropped 4 bases and J dropped 2; count of bases not matched to a gene: 8. Germline V gene sequence: CDR1 SGHDT, CDR2 YYEEEE. The CDR3 length is 16 residues. The CDR3 sequence is CASSLQGAGNTDTQYF. In nucleotides, the CDR3 is TGTGCCAGCAGCCTACAGGGGGCTGGGAACACAGATACGCAGTATTTT. Looking up the rest from reference TRBV5-6 and TRBJ2-3 gives the full variable domain: DAGVTQSPTHLIKTRGQQVTLRCSPKSGHDTVSWYQQALGQGPQFIFQYYEEEERQRGNFPDRFSGHQFPNYSSELNVNALLLGDSALYLCASSLQGAGNTDTQYFGPGTRLTVL.

For the CDR3, the DNA is TGTGCCAGCAGTGAGAATATAGTGGAAGAGACCCAGTACTTC. Protein: CASSENIVEETQYF. The V and J genes are TRBV6-1 and TRBJ2-5; D gene ambiguous. Trimming took 3 bases from V and 3 from J, leaving 11 bases between them. The CDR3 runs to 14 residues. Germline V gene sequence: CDR1 MNHNS, CDR2 SASEGT.

In its sample, this clonotype was seen a few times. The chain links TRBV6-5 to TRBJ1-2; D is perhaps TRBD1 (5 bases). CDR1 MNHEY and CDR2 SVGAGI come from the germline V gene. V was trimmed by 0 bases and J by 7 bases, leaving 12 bases between them. The CDR3 covers 14 residues. The CDR3 DNA follows: TGTGCCAGCAGTTACTCGACGGGGGTAGGTGGCTACACCTTC. Translating it yields CASSYSTGVGGYTF.

This clonotype was counted a few times. The rearrangement links TRBV12-3 or TRBV12-4 to TRBJ1-5; D is perhaps TRBD1 (6 bases). Trimming left V 2 bases short and J 5 bases short, with 10 bases between. The CDR3 contains 14 residues. CDR3 sequence (DNA): TGTGCCAGCAGTTTACACAGGGTTCATCAGCCCCAGCATTTT. This translates into CASSLHRVHQPQHF.

The chain is built from TRBV6-1 and TRBJ2-3; 8 nucleotides line up with TRBD1. The CDR3 is 16 amino acids. The V gene's germline CDR1 is MNHNS and CDR2 SASEGT. With V trimmed by 2 bases and J by 2 bases, 6 bases remained unmatched. CDR3 DNA sequence: TGTGCCAGCAGTGAAAGGAAGGACAGGGTCACAGATACGCAGTATTTT. The encoded protein is CASSERKDRVTDTQYF.

This clonotype appeared a few times. The chain uses TRBV10-1 and TRBJ2-3; D is ambiguous. The germline V gene encodes CDR1 WNHNN and CDR2 SYGVQD (reference sequence). The V end was cut by 3 bases, the J end by 4 bases, with 11 bases between. This CDR3 has 14 residues. CDR3 sequence reads: CASSDVGSPDTQYF. CDR3 coding DNA: TGCGCCAGCAGTGATGTGGGGTCCCCAGATACGCAGTATTTT.

This clonotype has just a few counts. The V gene is TRBV30, the J gene TRBJ2-7; weak D call: TRBD2 (5 bases). The CDR3 length is 14 residues. Germline values: CDR1 GTSNPN, CDR2 SVGIG (reference sequence). The germline V and J ends were trimmed by 3 bases and 6 bases, with 18 bases remaining between them. CDR3 nucleotide sequence: TGTGCCTGGAGCATGACTCTAGCCACGGGCGAGCAGTACTTC. Translation gives CAWSMTLATGEQYF. The full variable domain, completed using reference TRBV30 and TRBJ2-7, is SQTIHQWPATLVQPVGSPLSLECTVEGTSNPNLYWYRQAAGRGLQLLFYSVGIGQISSEVPQNLSASRPQDRQFILSSKKLLLSDSGFYLCAWSMTLATGEQYFGPGTRLTVT.